A single T cell receptor (beta chain) is shown here with its context. Original analysis: Nucleated cell counts were estimated from reference gene primer amplification. The assay was immunoSEQ multiplex PCR, and TCRdb's table has in-frame clones only and misses some. D and trimming were read from the DNA, whereas the V and J calls and clone size are those reported in that table. The sample comprises just under 85,000 clones, more than 70% of which are singletons, and about a sixth rests with the top ten. This specimen comes from a study of blood T cell repertoires in COVID-19. On the study more broadly: Whether acute or convalescent, the COVID-19 samples came from the United States, Italy and Spain. The analysed material was cDNA or gDNA that came from T cells, B-cell-depleted T cells, or PBMCs.

V trimming: 4 bases; J trimming: 0 bases; junction bases outside the gene matches: 2. The CDR3 contains 15 residues. Germline assignment: CDR1 KGHSH and CDR2 LQKENI. The genes are TRBV18 and TRBJ1-3, with 8 positions matching TRBD1. The sequencing sample was made of peripheral blood. The TCR comes from a woman aged 55-69 years with acute or convalescent COVID-19. The chain's CDR3 is CASSRQGTSGNTIYF. CDR3 nucleotides: TGTGCCAGCTCACGACAGGGGACCTCTGGAAACACCATATATTTT.